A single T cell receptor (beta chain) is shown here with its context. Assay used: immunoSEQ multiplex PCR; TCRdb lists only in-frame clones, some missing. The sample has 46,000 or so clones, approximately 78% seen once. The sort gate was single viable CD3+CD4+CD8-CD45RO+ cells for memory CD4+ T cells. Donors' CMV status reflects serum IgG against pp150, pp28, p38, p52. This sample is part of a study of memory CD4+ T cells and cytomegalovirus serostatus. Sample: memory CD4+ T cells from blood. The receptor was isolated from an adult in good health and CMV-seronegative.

CDR3 sequence: CASYMNTEAFF. The CDR3, as DNA: TGTGCCAGCTATATGAACACTGAAGCTTTCTTT. The V call is TRBV27, the J call TRBJ1-1; D gene uncertain. In germline, CDR1 is MNHEY, CDR2 SMNVEV (reference sequence). This CDR3 contains 11 residues. V was trimmed by 8 bases and J by 0 bases, leaving 4 bases between them.